This T cell receptor beta chain was captured in a study of T-cell memory formation after mild COVID-19. In the study overall: Largely, the TCR clusters proved donor specific. Study-level points and caveats: From day 15 to 85, contracting clones were balanced between CD4 and CD8, whereas later expanders leaned toward CD4+.

In this sample, this clonotype turned up many times. As yet, its antigen is unknown. The CDR3 loop spans 16 amino acids. Looked up from germline, CDR1 is SGDLS and CDR2 is YYNGEE. V was trimmed by 4 bases and J by 0 bases, leaving 15 bases between them. Libraries for TCRalpha and TCRbeta carried sample barcodes and unique molecular identifiers via 5'RACE. Each CDR3 protein is one row after TCRdb ran MiXCR on the 5' RACE reads. The sample records tens of thousands of distinct CDR3 sequences, 5.5% to 7% being singletons. The TCR was taken from an adult who had mild COVID-19 (a few samples of this study predate the infection). Cell type and time point are not known. This sequence joins TRBV9 and TRBJ2-3; D gene ambiguous. The specimen sequenced was PBMCs or a T cell subset sorted from them (not recorded which). CDR3 region: CASSSALGLSTDTQYF. The DNA of the CDR3 is TGTGCCAGCAGCTCGGCTTTAGGCCTCAGCACAGATACGCAGTATTTT.